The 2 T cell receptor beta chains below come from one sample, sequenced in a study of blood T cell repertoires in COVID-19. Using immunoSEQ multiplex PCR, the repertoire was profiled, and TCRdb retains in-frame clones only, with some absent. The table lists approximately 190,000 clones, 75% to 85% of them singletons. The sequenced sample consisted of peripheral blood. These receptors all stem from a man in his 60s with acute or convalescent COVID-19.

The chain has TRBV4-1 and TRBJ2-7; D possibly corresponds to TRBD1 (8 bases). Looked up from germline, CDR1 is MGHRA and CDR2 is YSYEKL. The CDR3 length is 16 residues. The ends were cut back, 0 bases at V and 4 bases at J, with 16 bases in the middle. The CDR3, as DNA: TGCGCCAGCAGCCAAGACTACGGACAGGGAGGGTACGAGCAGTACTTC. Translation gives CASSQDYGQGGYEQYF.

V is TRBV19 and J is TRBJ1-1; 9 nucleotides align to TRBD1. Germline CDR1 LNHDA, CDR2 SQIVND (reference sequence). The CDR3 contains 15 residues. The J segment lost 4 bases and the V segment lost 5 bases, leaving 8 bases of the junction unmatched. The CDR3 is CASSPPGQGVTEAFF. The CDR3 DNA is TGTGCCAGTAGTCCCCCGGGACAGGGAGTCACTGAAGCTTTCTTT.